The 14 T cell receptor beta chains presented below share a single source sample, sequenced in a study of T cell changes during pregnancy in multiple sclerosis. Generated by immunoSEQ multiplex PCR, the TCRdb table keeps only in-frame clones and is missing some. The sample holds tens of thousands of clones, 92% seen once. The material sequenced was peripheral blood, taken in the third trimester of pregnancy. All receptors come from a female donor in good health, enrolled as a control in a pregnancy study.

The chain has TRBV19 and TRBJ2-1, with 8 positions matching TRBD2. The CDR3 sequence is 15 residues long. Germline CDR1 LNHDA, CDR2 SQIVND (reference sequence). The trim removed 3 bases at V and 6 bases at J, leaving 7 bases unmatched. CDR3 region: CASSIFGGGFNEQFF. Written as DNA, the CDR3 is TGTGCCAGTAGTATTTTCGGCGGGGGGTTCAATGAGCAGTTCTTC.

On this clone itself: Distinct nucleotide sequences in the sample also encode this CDR3. The chain combines TRBV14 with TRBJ1-2; the D gene is possibly TRBD1 (6 bases). CDR1 and CDR2 from the germline V gene are SGHDN and FVKESK. The CDR3 loop spans 13 amino acids. Trimming took off 1 base at V and 4 bases at J, with 7 bases between the two ends. CDR3 region: CASSQVDSYGYTF. The CDR3 coding sequence is TGTGCCAGCAGCCAAGTGGACAGCTATGGCTACACCTTC.

The chain combines TRBV21-1 with TRBJ2-7; the table's TRBD1 call for D was not verified on the DNA. TRBV21-1 is termed a pseudogene. CDR3 length: 15 amino acids. CDR3 protein: CASKGDRDHRYEQYF. The CDR3 nucleotides are TGTGCCAGCAAAGGAGACAGGGATCACCGCTACGAGCAGTACTTC.

V gene TRBV6-5 combines with J gene TRBJ1-2; 12 nucleotides line up with TRBD1. The CDR3 is made up of 13 amino acids. J lost 6 bases, V lost 8 bases, and 4 bases had no gene match. CDR1 and CDR2 (germline): MNHEY, SVGAGI. The DNA for the CDR3 is TGTGCCAGCTGGGACAGGGGGCGGGATGGCTACACCTTC. Its translation is CASWDRGRDGYTF.

V usage is TRBV11-2 and J usage is TRBJ1-2; 10 bases agree with TRBD1. CDR1 and CDR2 from the germline V gene are SGHAT and FQNNGV. The junction had 8 bases not matched to a gene; V was cut back by 5 bases and J by 2 bases. The CDR3 sequence is 16 residues long. CDR3 protein: CASSPQPGQGNYGYTF. CDR3 bases: TGTGCCAGCAGCCCACAACCGGGACAGGGGAACTATGGCTACACCTTC.

This chain links TRBV6-6 with TRBJ1-4; TRBD1 might be the D (5 bases). Trimming removed 2 bases from V and 8 bases from J, with 12 bases in between. Germline V lookup: CDR1 MNHNY, CDR2 SVGAGI (reference sequence). This CDR3 spans 14 amino acids. CDR3 in amino acids: CASSYLRGDEKLFF. The CDR3 DNA is TGTGCCAGCAGTTACCTTAGGGGCGACGAAAAACTGTTTTTT.

This chain uses TRBV2 with TRBJ2-7, with TRBD2 identical over 7 bases. The germline V gene has CDR1 SNHLY and CDR2 FYNNEI. The J segment lost 7 bases and the V segment lost 4 bases, leaving 10 bases of the junction unmatched. The CDR3 loop spans 14 amino acids. In DNA, the CDR3 is TGTGCCAGCAGTGCGGACCGACGGGAGGTTGAGCAGTACTTC. Translating it yields CASSADRREVEQYF.

J is TRBJ1-3 and V is TRBV28; no reliable D call. The CDR3 consists of 14 residues. The germline CDR1 and CDR2 sequences are MDHEN and SYDVKM. V lost 6 bases and J lost 8, with 17 bases in between. The CDR3 DNA is TGTGCCAGCAGCCCAGCTACTGGAGGATACACCATATATTTT. Its protein product is CASSPATGGYTIYF.

The gene calls are TRBV28 and TRBJ1-5; no definite D call. V lost 5 bases and J 5 bases, leaving 16 bases between the germline ends. CDR1 and CDR2 from the germline V gene are MDHEN and SYDVKM. This CDR3 region has 15 residues. The CDR3 spells CASSTVYSNYQPQHF. The CDR3 DNA follows: TGTGCCAGCAGTACAGTATACTCAAACTATCAGCCCCAGCATTTT.

The chain recombines TRBV9 with TRBJ1-1; unclear D gene. Between the trimmed V and J ends, which lost 0 bases and 3 bases, there was a span of 6 bases. The germline V gene has CDR1 SGDLS and CDR2 YYNGEE. This CDR3 is built from 13 residues. DNA for the CDR3: TGTGCCAGCAGCGTAGAGCGGGACACTGAAGCTTTCTTT. Protein product: CASSVERDTEAFF. Using reference TRBV9 and TRBJ1-1 for the parts outside the CDR3, the full variable domain is DSGVTQTPKHLITATGQRVTLRCSPRSGDLSVYWYQQSLDQGLQFLIQYYNGEERAKGNILERFSAQQFPDLHSELNLSSLELGDSALYFCASSVERDTEAFFGQGTRLTVV.

This chain uses TRBV7-2 with TRBJ2-2; 9 bases line up with TRBD2. V shed 1 base, J shed 5 bases, and the junction held 8 bases outside the gene matches. CDR1 is SGHTA and CDR2 is FQGNSA in the germline V gene. The CDR3 covers 17 residues. In nucleotides, the CDR3 is TGTGCCAGCAGCTTAGATAGTAGCGGGAGTAGAACCGGGGAGCTGTTTTTT. Protein: CASSLDSSGSRTGELFF.

This clone was seen a few times. The chain is built from TRBV6-4 and TRBJ1-6; the D gene is possibly TRBD1 (6 bases). From germline, CDR1 is MRHNA and CDR2 SNTAGT. Deletions cut 3 bases from V and 5 bases from J, with 8 bases between. The CDR3 runs to 14 residues. This CDR3 reads CASSDQGNNSPLHF. CDR3 nucleotides: TGTGCCAGCAGTGATCAGGGGAATAATTCACCCCTCCACTTT.

J is TRBJ2-3 and V is TRBV5-1; the match to TRBD1 covers 9 bases. CDR3 length: 14 residues. After removal of 5 bases from V and 5 bases from J, the junction contained 6 bases not matched to a gene. In germline, CDR1 is SGHRS, CDR2 YFSETQ. The CDR3 loop is CASRGQGGGDTQYF. DNA of the CDR3: TGCGCCAGCAGGGGACAGGGAGGTGGAGATACGCAGTATTTT.

This rearrangement joins TRBV5-6 to TRBJ1-2; D is possibly TRBD1 (6 bases). V was shortened by 0 bases and J by 7 bases, with 16 bases between the two germline ends. This CDR3 spans 15 amino acids. Germline loops: CDR1 SGHDT, CDR2 YYEEEE. This CDR3 reads CASSLGRGSSRGYTF. In nucleotides, the CDR3 is TGTGCCAGCAGCTTGGGTAGGGGGTCGTCTCGTGGCTACACCTTC.